This TCR beta chain derives from a study of blood T cell repertoires in COVID-19. Produced via immunoSEQ multiplex PCR; TCRdb's table is partial and in-frame only. Among approximately 70,000 clones, more than 75% were seen once, and the ten largest hold about 1.3%. The germline CDR1 and CDR2 sequences are MNHEY and SMNVEV (reference sequence). The CDR3 contains 13 residues. V shed 0 bases and J shed 8 bases, with 10 bases lying between them. This chain links TRBV27 with TRBJ1-2; D is undetermined. The sequence came from a human donor in a cohort sampled during active COVID-19. Sequencing was carried out using peripheral blood. The CDR3 nucleotides read TGTGCCAGCAGTTTATCGGAGGGCATGGGCTACACCTTC. Residues: CASSLSEGMGYTF.